This T cell receptor beta chain was sequenced in a study of blood T cells in healthy people across ages. A J-beta primer mix and a sample-barcoded 5' primer were used in a second PCR of roughly 6 to 12 cycles. A tag from a template-switch adaptor with 12 random nucleotides marked each cDNA molecule. TCRdb redid the calling of the 5' RACE reads with MiXCR, one entry per CDR3 protein. The data hold about 560,000 distinct CDR3 sequences, with about 27% observed a single time. With regard to this clonotype: The target antigen is unknown.

Findings and limits, study-wide: Age showed a roughly linear inverse relationship with TCR beta diversity per million T cells.

Healthy Caucasian individuals from Russia aged about 6 to 90 served as donors. There are 14 residues in the CDR3. The germline V gene encodes CDR1 KGHSH and CDR2 LQKENI. The V and J ends lost 2 bases and 7 bases respectively, with 14 bases between them. This sample also appeared in a second study, on T cells of mothers and their children.

Sequenced sample: blood. This receptor was taken from a boy aged 2 to 9 in good health. The rearrangement joins TRBV18 to TRBJ1-1; maybe TRBD1 (6 bases). CDR3 sequence reads: CASSPNTGRLEAFF. As DNA, the CDR3 is TGTGCCAGCTCACCAAATACAGGGAGGCTTGAAGCTTTCTTT.